The rows below give T cell receptor beta chains drawn from one sample of a study of T cell responses to AZD1222 COVID-19 vaccine. Measured with immunoSEQ multiplex PCR; TCRdb has only the in-frame clones, and not every one. The sample yields about 120,000 clones, roughly 89% seen once. The starting material was peripheral blood, obtained on day 0 of AZD1222 vaccination. The receptor set was obtained from an adult in good health. Each CDR3 is given with its conserved first and last residue. The D gene is left open where the match is weak. Size is stated for part of the rows, as once, few or many counts, or as a class when the clone is expanded.

clone_size	v_call	j_call	d_call	cdr3_nt	cdr3_aa
.	TRBV9	TRBJ1-4	.	TGTGCCAGCAGCGAGGGTGGTTTTGATGAAAAACTGTTTTTT	CASSEGGFDEKLFF
once	TRBV28	TRBJ2-3	TRBD1	TGTGCCAGCGGGACAGGGGGAACAGATACGCAGTATTTT	CASGTGGTDTQYF
.	TRBV2	TRBJ2-5	.	TGTGCCAGCAGTGGGCAGCAAGAGACCCAGTACTTC	CASSGQQETQYF
.	TRBV13	TRBJ1-2	.	TGTGCCAGCAGCTCTCACATTGGCTACACCTTC	CASSSHIGYTF
.	TRBV27	TRBJ2-2	.	TGTGCCAGCACCCCCTCGCCGAGCGACGCCGGGGAGCTGTTTTTT	CASTPSPSDAGELFF
.	TRBV20-1	TRBJ2-5	TRBD2	TGCAGTGCCAGTGGGCGGGAGGGTGGAGAGACCCAGTACTTC	CSASGREGGETQYF
.	TRBV12-3/TRBV12-4	TRBJ1-3	.	TGTGCCAGCAGGGTCCCCAGGGAAACCATATATTTT	CASRVPRETIYF
.	TRBV25-1	TRBJ2-3	.	TGTGCCAGCAGACAGCGGGATACGCAGTATTTT	CASRQRDTQYF
.	TRBV30	TRBJ1-2	.	TGTGCCTGGAGAGAGGGGACTAGATATGGCTACACCTTC	CAWREGTRYGYTF
.	TRBV29-1	TRBJ2-7	TRBD1	TGCAGCGGGGGGACAGGGTTTCCCTACGAGCAGTACTTC	CSGGTGFPYEQYF
.	TRBV4-1	TRBJ1-4	.	TGCGCCAGCAGCCAAACCCCCGTGCGGAATGAAAAACTGTTTTTT	CASSQTPVRNEKLFF
.	TRBV7-7	TRBJ2-2	.	TGTGCTAGCAGTAGCACAGGCGCCGGGGAGCTGTTTTTT	CASSSTGAGELFF
once	TRBV3-1/TRBV3-2	TRBJ1-1	.	TGTGCCAGCAGCCAAGAGGCCCGCAGGAACACTGAAGCTTTCTTT	CASSQEARRNTEAFF
.	TRBV30	TRBJ1-4	TRBD1	TGTGCCTGGAGTATGGACAGGAGTAATGAAAAACTGTTTTTT	CAWSMDRSNEKLFF
once	TRBV15	TRBJ1-5	.	TGTGCCACCAGCAGAGATCACAGGGCCCGGGATAATCAGCCCCAGCATTTT	CATSRDHRARDNQPQHF
few	TRBV20-1	TRBJ1-5	.	TGCAGTGCTAGTAGGGGCAATCAGCCCCAGCATTTT	CSASRGNQPQHF
few	TRBV6-5	TRBJ1-1	TRBD1	TGTGCCAGTAGAGACAGGGCGGTCACTGAAGCTTTCTTT	CASRDRAVTEAFF
.	TRBV24-1	TRBJ1-2	.	TGTGCCACCAGTGAGGGAGGACCAAACTATGGCTACACCTTC	CATSEGGPNYGYTF
.	TRBV9	TRBJ1-2	.	TGTGCCAGCAGCTCGAGACCGCTTGGCTACACCTTC	CASSSRPLGYTF
.	TRBV7-3	TRBJ1-2	.	TGTGCCAGCAGCCCGACCGCTGACAGACAATACACCTTC	CASSPTADRQYTF
.	TRBV9	TRBJ2-3	.	TGTGCCAGCAGCGTCCAGCTTGGAGATACGCAGTATTTT	CASSVQLGDTQYF
.	TRBV5-1	TRBJ2-3	.	TGCGCCAGCAGCTTTTCGGGACACCTCACAGATACGCAGTATTTT	CASSFSGHLTDTQYF
once	TRBV9	TRBJ1-1	.	TGTGCCAGCAGCGTATCCCCCACGGCAGGGATGGGATCGGAGGGCACTGAAGCTTTCTTT	CASSVSPTAGMGSEGTEAFF
few	TRBV18	TRBJ1-1	.	TGTGCCAGCTCACGCAGGCGGGTGAACACTGAAGCTTTCTTT	CASSRRRVNTEAFF
.	TRBV24-1	TRBJ2-1	TRBD2	TGTGCCACCAGTGACGGAGGACTAGCGGGATTGTTCTTC	CATSDGGLAGLFF